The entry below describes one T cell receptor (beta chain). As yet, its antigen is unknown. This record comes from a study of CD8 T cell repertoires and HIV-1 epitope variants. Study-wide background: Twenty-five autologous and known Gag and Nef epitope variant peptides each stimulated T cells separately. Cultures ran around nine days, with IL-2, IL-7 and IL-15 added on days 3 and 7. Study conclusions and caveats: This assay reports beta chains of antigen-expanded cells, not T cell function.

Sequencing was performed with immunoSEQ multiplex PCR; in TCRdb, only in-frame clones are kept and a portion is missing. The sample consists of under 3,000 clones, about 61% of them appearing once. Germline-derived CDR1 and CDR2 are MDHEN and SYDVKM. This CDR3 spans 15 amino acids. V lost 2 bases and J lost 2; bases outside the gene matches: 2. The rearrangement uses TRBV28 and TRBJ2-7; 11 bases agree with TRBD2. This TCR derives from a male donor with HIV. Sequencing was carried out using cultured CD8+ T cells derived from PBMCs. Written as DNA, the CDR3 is TGTGCCAGCAGTTTAGGGACTAGCGGTACCTACGAGCAGTACTTC. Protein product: CASSLGTSGTYEQYF.